The subject of this entry is one TCR beta chain. These data belong to a study of early T cells in non-severe SARS-CoV-2 infection. The V and J ends lost 8 bases and 3 bases, in that order; junction bases with no gene match: 6. The length of the CDR3 is 13 residues. TCRdb independently ran MiXCR on the 5' RACE reads; one entry per CDR3 protein. Found here are approximately 97,000 distinct CDR3 sequences, roughly 9.6% of them singletons; the top ten hold approximately 4.7%. The TCR was taken from an adult who was a healthcare worker with PCR-confirmed SARS-CoV-2 infection or an uninfected control (not recorded which). The rearrangement uses TRBV12-3 or TRBV12-4 and TRBJ1-1; 7 bases map to TRBD1. The starting material was whole blood, obtained at baseline. The DNA for the CDR3 is TGTGCCAGCCGAAACAGGGGCGACACTGAAGCTTTCTTT. This sequence encodes CASRNRGDTEAFF.